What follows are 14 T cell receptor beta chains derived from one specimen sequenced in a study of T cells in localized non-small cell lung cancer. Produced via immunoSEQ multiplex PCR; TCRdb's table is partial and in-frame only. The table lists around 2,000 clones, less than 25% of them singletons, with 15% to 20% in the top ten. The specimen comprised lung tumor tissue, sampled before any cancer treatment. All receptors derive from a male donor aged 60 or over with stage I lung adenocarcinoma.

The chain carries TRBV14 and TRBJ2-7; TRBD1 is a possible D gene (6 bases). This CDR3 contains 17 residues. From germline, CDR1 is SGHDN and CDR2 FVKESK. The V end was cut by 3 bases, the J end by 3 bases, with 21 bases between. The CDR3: CASSQGASVTTSYEQYF. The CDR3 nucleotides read TGTGCCAGCAGCCAGGGGGCCTCGGTCACGACAAGCTACGAGCAGTACTTC.

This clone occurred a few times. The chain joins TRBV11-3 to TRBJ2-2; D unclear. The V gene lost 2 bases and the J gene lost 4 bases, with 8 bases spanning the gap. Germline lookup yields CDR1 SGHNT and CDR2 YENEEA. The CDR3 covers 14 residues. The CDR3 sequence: CASSLLSATGELFF. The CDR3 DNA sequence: TGTGCCAGCAGCTTATTGTCTGCCACCGGGGAGCTGTTTTTT.

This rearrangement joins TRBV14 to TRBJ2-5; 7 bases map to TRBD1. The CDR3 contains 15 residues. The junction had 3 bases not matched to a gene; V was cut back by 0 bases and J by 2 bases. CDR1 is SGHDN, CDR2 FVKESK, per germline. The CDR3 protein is CASSQDRQGQETQYF. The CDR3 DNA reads TGTGCCAGCAGCCAAGATCGACAGGGTCAAGAGACCCAGTACTTC. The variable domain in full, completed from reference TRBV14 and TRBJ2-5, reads EAGVTQFPSHSVIEKGQTVTLRCDPISGHDNLYWYRRVMGKEIKFLLHFVKESKQDESGMPNNRFLAERTGGTYSTLKVQPAELEDSGVYFCASSQDRQGQETQYFGPGTRLLVL.

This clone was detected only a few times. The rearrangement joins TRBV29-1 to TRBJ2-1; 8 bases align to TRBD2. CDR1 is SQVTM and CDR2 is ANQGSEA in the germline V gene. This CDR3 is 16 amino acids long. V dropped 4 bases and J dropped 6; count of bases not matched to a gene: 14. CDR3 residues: CSVAGGSAGAVNEQFF. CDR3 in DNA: TGCAGCGTTGCCGGGGGCTCAGCGGGAGCTGTCAATGAGCAGTTCTTC.

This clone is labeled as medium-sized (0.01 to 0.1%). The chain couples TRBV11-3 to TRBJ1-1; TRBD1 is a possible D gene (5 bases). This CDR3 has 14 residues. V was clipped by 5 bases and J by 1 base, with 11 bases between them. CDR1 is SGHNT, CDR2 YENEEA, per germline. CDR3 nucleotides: TGTGCCAGCAGCATCAGGGTTACGAACACTGAAGCTTTCTTT. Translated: CASSIRVTNTEAFF.

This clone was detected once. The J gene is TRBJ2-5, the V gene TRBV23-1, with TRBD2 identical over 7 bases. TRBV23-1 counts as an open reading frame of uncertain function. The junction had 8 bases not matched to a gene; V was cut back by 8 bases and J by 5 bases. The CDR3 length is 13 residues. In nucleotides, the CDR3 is TGCGCCAGCGGACTAGTGGGGTACGAGACCCAGTACTTC. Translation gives CASGLVGYETQYF.

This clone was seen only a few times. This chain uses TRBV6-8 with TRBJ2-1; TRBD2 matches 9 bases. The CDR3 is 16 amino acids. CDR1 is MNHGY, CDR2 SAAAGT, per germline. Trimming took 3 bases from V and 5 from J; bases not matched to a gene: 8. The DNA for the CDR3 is TGTGCCAGCAGTTATGGGGGGCTAGCGGGGAACAATGAGCAGTTCTTC. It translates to CASSYGGLAGNNEQFF.

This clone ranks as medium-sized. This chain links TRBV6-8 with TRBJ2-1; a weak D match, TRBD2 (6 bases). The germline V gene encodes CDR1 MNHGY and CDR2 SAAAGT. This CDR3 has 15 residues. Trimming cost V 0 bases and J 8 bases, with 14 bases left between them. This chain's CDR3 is CASSYSDGSGDEQFF. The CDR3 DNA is TGTGCCAGCAGTTACTCGGACGGGAGTGGTGATGAGCAGTTCTTC.

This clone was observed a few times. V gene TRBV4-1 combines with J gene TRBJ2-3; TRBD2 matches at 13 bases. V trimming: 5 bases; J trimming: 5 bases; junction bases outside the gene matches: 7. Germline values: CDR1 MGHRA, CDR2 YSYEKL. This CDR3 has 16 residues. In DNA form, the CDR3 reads TGCGCCAGCAGCAGAACTAGCGGGGGGGCTGAAGATACGCAGTATTTT. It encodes CASSRTSGGAEDTQYF.

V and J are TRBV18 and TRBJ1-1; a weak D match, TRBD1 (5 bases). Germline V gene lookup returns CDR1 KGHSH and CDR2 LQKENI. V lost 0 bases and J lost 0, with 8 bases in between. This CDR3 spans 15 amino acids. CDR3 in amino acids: CASSPPAGLNTEAFF. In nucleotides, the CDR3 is TGTGCCAGCTCACCACCGGCAGGGTTGAACACTGAAGCTTTCTTT.

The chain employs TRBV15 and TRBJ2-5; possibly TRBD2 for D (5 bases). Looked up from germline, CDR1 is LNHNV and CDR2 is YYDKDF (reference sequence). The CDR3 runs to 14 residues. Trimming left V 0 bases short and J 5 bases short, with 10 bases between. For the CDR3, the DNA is TGTGCCACCAGCAGAGATGGGCGGGCGGAGACCCAGTACTTC. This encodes CATSRDGRAETQYF.

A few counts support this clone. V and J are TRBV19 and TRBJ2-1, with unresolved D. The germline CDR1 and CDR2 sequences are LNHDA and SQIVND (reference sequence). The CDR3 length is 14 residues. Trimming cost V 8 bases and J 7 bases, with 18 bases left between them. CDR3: CASSPNVEGNEQFF. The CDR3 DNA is TGTGCCAGTTCCCCGAACGTAGAAGGTAATGAGCAGTTCTTC.

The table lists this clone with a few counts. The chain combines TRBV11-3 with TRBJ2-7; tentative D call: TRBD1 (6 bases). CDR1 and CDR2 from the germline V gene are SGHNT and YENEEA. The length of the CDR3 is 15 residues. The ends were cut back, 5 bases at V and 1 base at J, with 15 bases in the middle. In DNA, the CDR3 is TGTGCCAGCAGCCCAAATGACAGGTCGTCCTACGAGCAGTACTTC. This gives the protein CASSPNDRSSYEQYF.

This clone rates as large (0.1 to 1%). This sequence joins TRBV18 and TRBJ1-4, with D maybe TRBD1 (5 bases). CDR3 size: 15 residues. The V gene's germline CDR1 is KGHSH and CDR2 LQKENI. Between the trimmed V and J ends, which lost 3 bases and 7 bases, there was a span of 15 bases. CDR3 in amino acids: CASSPGGSRSEKLFF. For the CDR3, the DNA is TGTGCCAGCTCACCGGGGGGGAGCCGCTCTGAAAAACTGTTTTTT.